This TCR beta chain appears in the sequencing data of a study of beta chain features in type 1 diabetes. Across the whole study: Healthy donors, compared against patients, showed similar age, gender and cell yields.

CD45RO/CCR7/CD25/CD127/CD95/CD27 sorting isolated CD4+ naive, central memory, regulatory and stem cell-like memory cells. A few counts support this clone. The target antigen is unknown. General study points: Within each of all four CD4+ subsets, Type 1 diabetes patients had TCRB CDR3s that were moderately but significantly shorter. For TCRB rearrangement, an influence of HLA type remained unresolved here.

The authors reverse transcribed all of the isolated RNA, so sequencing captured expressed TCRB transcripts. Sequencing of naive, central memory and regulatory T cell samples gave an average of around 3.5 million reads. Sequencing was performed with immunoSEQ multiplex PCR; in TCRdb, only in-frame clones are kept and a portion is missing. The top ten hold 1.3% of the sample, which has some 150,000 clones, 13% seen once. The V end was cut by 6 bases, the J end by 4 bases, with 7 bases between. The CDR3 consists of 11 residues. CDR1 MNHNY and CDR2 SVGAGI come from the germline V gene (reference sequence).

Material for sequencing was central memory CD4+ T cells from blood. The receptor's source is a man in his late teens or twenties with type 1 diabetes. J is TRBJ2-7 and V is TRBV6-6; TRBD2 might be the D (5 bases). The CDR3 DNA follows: TGTGCCAGCAGGTGGGAGTACGAGCAGTACTTC. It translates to CASRWEYEQYF.